The entry that follows covers one T cell receptor beta chain sequence. The sample originates from a study of shared clonotypes between healthy human individuals. The data were produced by immunoSEQ multiplex PCR, yet TCRdb's version contains in-frame clones alone and is incomplete. Found here are hundreds of thousands of clones, about three quarters of them singletons; the top ten hold around 1.8%. The CDR3 is made up of 14 amino acids. The germline gives CDR1 SGHRS, CDR2 YFSETQ. The trim removed 0 bases at V and 5 bases at J, leaving 4 bases unmatched. The receptor was derived from a woman between 25 and 40 years old in good health. The rearrangement links TRBV5-1 to TRBJ2-5; TRBD1 aligns across 7 bases. Sequenced material: memory CD4+ T cells sorted from blood. The subset: CD45RA-negative fraction. In nucleotides, the CDR3 is TGCGCCAGCAGCTTGGGGGACAGTGGTGAGACCCAGTACTTC. Protein: CASSLGDSGETQYF.